This T cell receptor beta chain originates from a study of neoadjuvant anti-PD-1 for oral cavity cancer (dated by TCRdb to the early 2020s). Notes on the research overall: Before curative-intent surgical resection, most patients were given three to four biweekly doses of nivolumab at 3 mg/kg. Under RECIST 1.1, patients with complete response, partial response or stable disease were classed as responders, and patients with progression were classed as non-responders. There were about a dozen patients in the parent correlative cohort, and the response rate was approximately 36%. A fourth nivolumab dose was given around day 43 to patients without progression, and definitive surgical resection was performed in those patients on days 50-56.

Note on this clone: The specificity of this receptor is unknown. The input lacks base qualities; no much larger clone sits a single base away.

PBMC libraries used mostly 450 to 500 ng of input genomic DNA for deep sequencing, with six replicates per sample. The immunoSEQ hsTCRbeta kit was used to prepare TCRbeta libraries according to the manufacturer's instructions. Sequencing of the completed libraries took place using an Illumina NovaSeq 6000 S4 flow cell after they had been pooled to about 3.2 nM. Per the original workflow: The immunoSEQ Analyzer was used for raw data preprocessing and quality control. The analysis was limited to productive rearrangements, and each clonotype was defined by a unique CDR3 amino acid sequence. Using the R package tcR, the researchers computed the Gini-Simpson index as their estimate of repertoire clonality. Student's t test was used to compare Gini indices, while Pearson correlation assessed associations with tumor size change. TCRdb holds this immuneACCESS table with in-frame rearrangements only. Some clones are missing; in checked studies, unresolved V genes explain under half, and the rest has no known cause. The V and J calls and clone size are taken from that table; D and trimming were inferred from the DNA. The table for this sample lists over 13,000 clones; around three quarters of them were counted only once. The ten largest make up roughly 2.1% of the sample.

The study at large found these results: Only a few patients per response group were included in the TCR analyses, and larger cohorts for validation were called for by the authors. After neoadjuvant nivolumab, non-responders showed significantly higher T cell clonality (Gini index) in PBMCs than responders did. Higher pretreatment blood Treg/Th17 ratios correlated with both higher pretreatment blood TCRbeta clonality and lower post-treatment tumor TCRbeta clonality.

Trimming leaves V shorter by 6 bases and J shorter by 5 bases, with the junction holding 5 bases beyond the gene matches. From its cysteine to its phenylalanine, the CDR3 spans 15 amino acids. The retained sequence is limited to the CDR3, 45 bases, with the frame set at the first base. The CDR1 and CDR2 encoded by the germline V gene are SGHDN and FVKESK. The time point label here, explained by the study, means: before neoadjuvant nivolumab. The patients had newly diagnosed stage II-IVA oral cavity squamous cell carcinoma and had not received any prior systemic or radiation treatment. The cohort was composed of patients with HPV-negative, locally advanced oral cavity squamous cell carcinoma. No culture maintenance or expansion was done, as the peripheral blood mononuclear cells went straight to analysis. Samples were obtained from a longitudinal correlative study of a single-arm phase II trial of neoadjuvant nivolumab in oral cavity squamous cell carcinoma. Subject-matched pre- and post-treatment PBMCs and tumors from three responders and three non-responders were subjected to genomic DNA-based TCRbeta sequencing. Peripheral blood mononuclear cells were collected before nivolumab treatment and were collected again after treatment, at the time of surgery. The Maxwell RSC DNA from Cells kit was used to isolate genomic DNA from PBMCs.

The receptor was derived from a person aged 35 to 85 with oral cavity squamous cell carcinoma. The sample was PBMCs, taken before nivolumab (anti-PD-1) treatment. The sequence joins TRBV14 to TRBJ2-2; 11 central bases correspond to TRBD2. CDR3 region: CASSRSGGATGELFF. The DNA sequence reads TGTGCCAGCAGTCGTAGCGGGGGGGCAACCGGGGAGCTGTTTTTT.